The T cell receptor beta chain under discussion was sequenced for a study of regulatory T cells in long-lasting Graves disease (dated by TCRdb to the early 2020s). For context, the study as a whole: To count as having persistent Graves' disease, a patient had to have received antithyroid drug treatment for over 5 years with TSH receptor autoantibodies remaining persistently positive. A total of about 35 samples underwent TCR sequencing, from roughly 13 patients with persistent Graves' disease and 20 patients with newly diagnosed Graves' disease. Persistent Graves' disease patients were compared with newly diagnosed Graves' disease patients by peripheral blood TCR sequencing and RNA sequencing. Antithyroid drugs had been taken for 10 to 13 years on average by persistent Graves' disease patients in the clinical cohort. The study took place in China and was registered as a clinical trial. What the study reported, not specific to this receptor: Only the TCR beta chain was sequenced and analyzed. The authors noted that the small sample size was a limitation that may lower accuracy. Preferential use of TRBV28, TRBJ1-2 and TRBJ2-5 was observed in persistent disease, whereas TRBV20-1 and TRBJ2-1 were favored in newly diagnosed disease. Compared with newly diagnosed patients, patients with persistent Graves' disease had lower TCR Shannon entropy and fewer highly expanded clones, which suggests clonal expansion. More public clonotypes were shared among persistent patients (approximately 3,000) than among newly diagnosed patients (roughly 1,000). Only peripheral blood was studied, because thyroid tissue, the primary lesion, was inaccessible.

Turning to this clonotype: Its antigen target is currently unknown. No quality values exist for individual bases; no much larger clone is one base distant.

Libraries were made using multiplex PCR. Reads for this sample came from an Illumina HiSeq 4000. TCR beta libraries were built with iRepertoire HTBI primers and Arm-PCR amplification of CDR3 regions. PCR products were gel purified before sequencing. As for how the authors treated the data: Gene usage analysis of CDR3 amino acid clonotypes used the 62 TRBV and 12 to 15 TRBJ segments found across samples. COPE and FqMerger were used to merge filtered high-quality paired reads into contigs. BLAST was used to align contigs to IMGT TRBV, TRBD and TRBJ reference genes, with CDR3 defined following IMGT. Any clonotype with a frequency above 0.1% was classified as a highly expanded clone. Repertoire diversity was measured by Shannon entropy, and V-J evenness by the Gini coefficient. Clonotypes shared by more than one individual were considered public. TCRdb reprocessing: public reads trimmed at Q25 with fastp, clones called with MiXCR, in-frame beta chains kept. All rows with the same CDR3 protein become a single entry with the most common DNA and genes. TCRdb's processing, not the authors' own work, is the source of the V and J calls. For this sample the table gives some 450,000 distinct CDR3 sequences, of which about 20% were detected only once. Jointly, the top ten make up over 25% of the sample.

The time point label, read with the paper, signifies: persistent/refractory GD, antithyroid drugs over 5 years with positive TRAb. For both TCR sequencing and RNA sequencing, RNA was extracted from PBMCs using TRIzol. The diagnosis of Graves' disease was made according to American Thyroid Association guidelines. Patients for the study were recruited at an endocrinology department in Xi'an, China. Each patient gave around 9.2 milliliters of peripheral blood, collected in an EDTA anticoagulant tube. PBMCs were isolated by Ficoll Paque Plus density gradient separation without further T cell sorting. An Agilent 2100 Bioanalyzer and agarose gel were used to check RNA quality, and a NanoDrop 2000 was used to measure RNA concentration. V loses 7 bases, J loses 7 bases, and the germline ends lie 14 bases apart. From its cysteine to its phenylalanine, the CDR3 spans 12 amino acids. Only CDR3 DNA remains: 36 bases, in frame from the first base. CDR1 DFQATT and CDR2 SNEGSKA are derived from the germline V gene (reference sequence).

Specimen: peripheral blood mononuclear cells (PBMCs), collected when the disease was refractory, from a patient treated with antithyroid drugs. This clonotype was sampled from a female donor with Graves disease. Recombination linked TRBV20-1 to TRBJ1-5, with no D gene named confidently. The nucleotides read TGCAGTGTTCAAATAGGATCACAGCCCCAGCATTTT. It translates to CSVQIGSQPQHF.